A single sample is the source of the 30 T cell receptor beta chains below, sequenced in a study of metastatic and nonmetastatic thyroid tumors. Through MiXCR, TCRdb re-clonotyped the PCR reads. The repertoire holds over 50,000 clones, with roughly 29% as singletons. Each patient came to thyroid surgery without any prior treatment (of any kind). Sequenced sample: blood. These receptors came from a female donor with papillary thyroid cancer or a benign thyroid nodule (not recorded which). Some clones in this sample may be carry-over from other donors' samples.

The chain employs TRBV6-1 and TRBJ1-5; D gene ambiguous. Germline-derived CDR1 and CDR2 are MNHNS and SASEGT. V was clipped by 5 bases and J by 3 bases, with 8 bases between them. The CDR3 spans 13 residues. The CDR3 region is CASSKDFNQPQHF. The DNA of the CDR3 is TGTGCCAGCAGTAAGGATTTCAATCAGCCCCAGCATTTT.

This clone has only a few counts. This CDR3 reads CASGTQETQYF. In nucleotides, the CDR3 is TGTGCCAGCGGGACACAAGAGACCCAGTACTTC. V gene TRBV12-3 or TRBV12-4 combines with J gene TRBJ2-5; the D gene is possibly TRBD1 (6 bases). The CDR3 loop spans 11 amino acids. Deletions cut 8 bases from V and 2 bases from J, with 6 bases between.

The genes are TRBV20-1 and TRBJ2-1; 9 positions agree with TRBD2. Germline V gene data show CDR1 as DFQATT and CDR2 as SNEGSKA (reference sequence). This CDR3 comprises 15 residues. V shed 6 bases and J 8 bases; nucleotides not matched to a gene: 14. The CDR3 DNA sequence: TGCAGTGCCATACTGCCTAGCGGGGTGCCGGATGAGCAGTTCTTC. Residues: CSAILPSGVPDEQFF.

The CDR3 DNA follows: TGTGCCAGCATAGCACAGGGGGTAGCCGAGCAGTACTTC. It is translated as CASIAQGVAEQYF. V is TRBV28 and J is TRBJ2-7, with 8 nucleotides matching TRBD1. This CDR3 region has 13 residues. Germline-derived CDR1 and CDR2 are MDHEN and SYDVKM. Trimming cost V 7 bases and J 6 bases; bases outside gene matches: 8.

This clone was recorded a few times. The chain uses TRBV20-1 and TRBJ1-5, with 7 bases aligning to TRBD1. V gave up 1 base and J gave up 5 bases; unmatched junction bases: 8. CDR3 length: 15 residues. Germline loops: CDR1 DFQATT, CDR2 SNEGSKA (reference sequence). CDR3 bases: TGCAGTGCTAGAGGACAGGGAGGCAGGCATCAGCCCCAGCATTTT. It yields the protein CSARGQGGRHQPQHF.

This chain links TRBV5-1 with TRBJ1-1; tentative D call: TRBD1 (6 bases). The germline V and J ends were trimmed by 2 bases and 1 base, with 12 bases remaining between them. The CDR3 is 15 amino acids. Per the germline V gene, CDR1 is SGHRS and CDR2 is YFSETQ. CDR3: CASSLLGAGNTEAFF. The CDR3 DNA reads TGCGCCAGCAGCTTACTGGGGGCGGGGAACACTGAAGCTTTCTTT. The whole variable domain, remainder taken from reference TRBV5-1 and TRBJ1-1, is KAGVTQTPRYLIKTRGQQVTLSCSPISGHRSVSWYQQTPGQGLQFLFEYFSETQRNKGNFPGRFSGRQFSNSRSEMNVSTLELGDSALYLCASSLLGAGNTEAFFGQGTRLTVV.

This clone was seen a handful of times. The rearrangement joins TRBV6-5 to TRBJ2-1; TRBD2 is a possible D gene (6 bases). Trimming took 6 bases from V and 8 from J, leaving 29 bases between them. Germline V lookup: CDR1 MNHEY, CDR2 SVGAGI. The CDR3 sequence is 18 residues long. The CDR3 region is CASRPRRAKSVLGDEQFF. The DNA of the CDR3 is TGTGCCAGCAGACCACGGAGGGCTAAATCGGTGCTAGGGGATGAGCAGTTCTTC.

This clone occurred a few times. The chain has TRBV11-3 and TRBJ1-3; D perhaps matches TRBD1 (5 bases). Trimming left V 5 bases short and J 1 base short, with 6 bases between. Germline V gene sequence: CDR1 SGHNT, CDR2 YENEEA. The CDR3 totals 13 residues. CDR3 bases: TGTGCCAGCAGCGGGGGTTCTGGAAACACCATATATTTT. As protein: CASSGGSGNTIYF.

Ten or more counts support this clone. V is TRBV11-2 and J is TRBJ1-1; D uncertain. This CDR3 has 14 amino acids. V gave up 3 bases and J gave up 0 bases, with 8 bases separating them. Germline V gene data show CDR1 as SGHAT and CDR2 as FQNNGV. The CDR3: CASSFEFMNTEAFF. The CDR3 DNA reads as TGTGCCAGCAGCTTTGAGTTCATGAACACTGAAGCTTTCTTT. The variable domain in full, completed from reference TRBV11-2 and TRBJ1-1, reads EAGVAQSPRYKIIEKRQSVAFWCNPISGHATLYWYQQILGQGPKLLIQFQNNGVVDDSQLPKDRFSAERLKGVDSTLKIQPAKLEDSAVYLCASSFEFMNTEAFFGQGTRLTVV.

This clone has only a few counts. The V gene is TRBV15, the J gene TRBJ2-1; 14 positions match TRBD2. Germline V gives CDR1 LNHNV, CDR2 YYDKDF (reference sequence). With V trimmed by 5 bases and J by 9 bases, 6 bases remained unmatched. The CDR3 length is 15 residues. Written as DNA, the CDR3 is TGTGCCACCAGCGGACGACTAGCGGGGGGGGGTGAGCAGTTCTTC. This translates into CATSGRLAGGGEQFF.

The chain has TRBV27 and TRBJ1-1; 10 bases map to TRBD1. Germline V gives CDR1 MNHEY, CDR2 SMNVEV (reference sequence). The length of the CDR3 is 14 residues. Unmatched junction bases numbered 8, after V lost 6 bases and J lost 7 bases. CDR3 coding DNA: TGTGCCAGCAGCCGACAGGGGGCGCTAATTGAAGCTTTCTTT. Its protein is CASSRQGALIEAFF.

This clone was counted at least ten times. The V gene is TRBV20-1, the J gene TRBJ1-1; D not certain. V was cut by 5 bases and J by 1 base, with 11 bases left in between. The CDR3 has 13 residues. Looked up from germline, CDR1 is DFQATT and CDR2 is SNEGSKA (reference sequence). In DNA, the CDR3 is TGCAGTGCTCGTGGAGGGAGGAACACTGAAGCTTTCTTT. It translates to CSARGGRNTEAFF.

Here the CDR3 DNA reads TGCGCCAGCAGCCAGGGGAGGAATAATTCACCCCTCCACTTT. This sequence encodes CASSQGRNNSPLHF. The rearrangement uses TRBV4-1 and TRBJ1-6; D is undetermined. Germline assignment: CDR1 MGHRA and CDR2 YSYEKL. The CDR3 consists of 14 residues. V lost 3 bases and J lost 5, with 8 bases in between.

On this clone: One end of the junction varies from germline; a read error may be responsible. This chain connects TRBV6-1 to TRBJ2-2; 7 bases are a match to TRBD2. Germline CDR1 MNHNS, CDR2 SASEGT. The CDR3 is made up of 14 amino acids. Here the CDR3 reads CASSQGLYTWELFF. As DNA, the CDR3 is TGTGCCAGCAGTCAGGGACTATACACCTGGGAGCTGTTTTTT.

The J gene is TRBJ2-1, the V gene TRBV27; 7 bases match TRBD1. J was trimmed by 0 bases and V by 5 bases; bases with no gene match: 4. The CDR3 is 15 amino acids. The germline V gene has CDR1 MNHEY and CDR2 SMNVEV (reference sequence). This CDR3 reads CASSGTESSYNEQFF. As DNA, the CDR3 is TGTGCCAGCAGTGGGACAGAGAGCTCCTACAATGAGCAGTTCTTC.

J is TRBJ2-1 and V is TRBV5-1, with 7 bases fitting TRBD1. Unmatched junction bases numbered 4, after V lost 2 bases and J lost 5 bases. CDR3 length: 14 residues. CDR1 SGHRS and CDR2 YFSETQ come from the germline V gene. The chain's CDR3 is CASSLLQGNNEQFF. The CDR3 DNA reads TGCGCCAGCAGCTTACTACAGGGGAACAATGAGCAGTTCTTC.

The chain combines TRBV11-2 with TRBJ1-4; D perhaps matches TRBD1 (6 bases). Per germline, CDR1 SGHAT and CDR2 FQNNGV. V was pared by 10 bases and J by 8 bases, with 11 bases between. This CDR3 has 11 amino acids. The chain's CDR3 is CATRQGEKLFF. Written as DNA, the CDR3 is TGTGCCACCCGCCAGGGGGAAAAACTGTTTTTT. The full variable domain, with the rest looked up from reference TRBV11-2 and TRBJ1-4, is EAGVAQSPRYKIIEKRQSVAFWCNPISGHATLYWYQQILGQGPKLLIQFQNNGVVDDSQLPKDRFSAERLKGVDSTLKIQPAKLEDSAVYLCATRQGEKLFFGSGTQLSVL.

In this sample, this clone turned up many times. J is TRBJ1-5 and V is TRBV28; D uncertain. The CDR3 length is 13 residues. The V gene's germline CDR1 is MDHEN and CDR2 SYDVKM. V gave up 2 bases and J gave up 7 bases, with 9 bases separating them. Here the CDR3 DNA reads TGTGCCAGCAGTTTAGCGGGGAGACAGCCCCAGCATTTT. This codes for CASSLAGRQPQHF. Full variable domain (missing parts from reference TRBV28 and TRBJ1-5): DVKVTQSSRYLVKRTGEKVFLECVQDMDHENMFWYRQDPGLGLRLIYFSYDVKMKEKGDIPEGYSVSREKKERFSLILESASTNQTSMYLCASSLAGRQPQHFGDGTRLSIL.

V is TRBV15 and J is TRBJ2-6, with D perhaps TRBD2 (6 bases). V lost 0 bases to trimming and J lost 2 bases, with 8 bases between them. The length of the CDR3 is 16 residues. Germline assignment: CDR1 LNHNV and CDR2 YYDKDF (reference sequence). Here the CDR3 reads CATSRDGGTGANVLTF. CDR3 DNA: TGTGCCACCAGCAGAGATGGAGGGACTGGGGCCAACGTCCTGACTTTC. Drawing the rest from reference TRBV15 and TRBJ2-6, the complete variable domain is DAMVIQNPRYQVTQFGKPVTLSCSQTLNHNVMYWYQQKSSQAPKLLFHYYDKDFNNEADTPDNFQSRRPNTSFCFLDIRSPGLGDTAMYLCATSRDGGTGANVLTFGAGSRLTVL.

The chain joins TRBV7-9 to TRBJ1-1; D gene ambiguous. CDR1 is SEHNR and CDR2 is FQNEAQ in the germline V gene (reference sequence). With 4 bases removed from V and 0 bases from J, the gap between germline ends came to 6 bases. The CDR3 contains 13 residues. CDR3 nucleotide sequence: TGTGCCAGCAGCTCACAGTTGAACACTGAAGCTTTCTTT. It is translated as CASSSQLNTEAFF.

The chain carries TRBV6-2 or TRBV6-3 and TRBJ1-5; D is possibly TRBD1 (6 bases). CDR1 is MNHEY, CDR2 SVGEGT, per germline. This CDR3 comprises 14 residues. V lost 3 bases and J lost 6, with 12 bases in between. The CDR3, as DNA: TGTGCCAGCAGTTATCACGGGGGCCCTCAGCCCCAGCATTTT. Translation: CASSYHGGPQPQHF.

In its sample, this clone was seen a few times. The CDR3 spells CASSLSTNSPLHF. In DNA, the CDR3 is TGTGCCAGCAGTTTATCGACAAATTCACCCCTCCACTTT. This chain joins TRBV27 and TRBJ1-6; no clear D. Germline V CDR1 and CDR2: MNHEY, SMNVEV (reference sequence). CDR3 length: 13 residues. V was cut by 0 bases and J by 7 bases, with 4 bases left in between.

This clone was counted a few times. This chain connects TRBV6-1 to TRBJ1-1; D possibly corresponds to TRBD1 (5 bases). The V end was cut by 5 bases, the J end by 0 bases, with 10 bases between. CDR3 length equals 14 residues. CDR1 is MNHNS, CDR2 SASEGT, per germline. Here the CDR3 DNA reads TGTGCCAGCAGTTCGGGGGTGATGAACACTGAAGCTTTCTTT. Protein sequence: CASSSGVMNTEAFF.

This sequence joins TRBV20-1 and TRBJ2-7; 12 positions match TRBD1. Per the germline V gene, CDR1 is DFQATT and CDR2 is SNEGSKA (reference sequence). With V trimmed by 4 bases and J by 4 bases, 5 bases remained unmatched. This CDR3 spans 14 amino acids. The CDR3 sequence is CSATPGQGAYEQYF. Here the CDR3 DNA reads TGCAGTGCTACGCCGGGACAGGGGGCTTACGAGCAGTACTTC.

V gene TRBV20-1 combines with J gene TRBJ2-3, with D possibly being TRBD2 (5 bases). Germline values: CDR1 DFQATT, CDR2 SNEGSKA (reference sequence). The CDR3 spans 13 residues. The V end was cut by 6 bases, the J end by 0 bases, with 10 bases between. CDR3 nucleotide sequence: TGCAGTGCGAGGGTAGCGAGCACAGATACGCAGTATTTT. It codes for CSARVASTDTQYF.

The V and J genes are TRBV28 and TRBJ1-2; 7 bases align to TRBD1. The CDR3 extends over 12 amino acids. Germline V gives CDR1 MDHEN, CDR2 SYDVKM. With V trimmed by 8 bases and J by 8 bases, 8 bases remained unmatched. CDR3 loop: CASQGQSRGYTF. The CDR3 nucleotides read TGTGCCAGCCAGGGACAGTCTAGAGGCTACACCTTC.

In this sample, this clone turned up a few times. The chain has TRBV6-5 and TRBJ2-1; unclear D gene. With 2 bases removed from V and 3 bases from J, the gap between germline ends came to 11 bases. The germline V gene encodes CDR1 MNHEY and CDR2 SVGAGI. This CDR3 is 15 amino acids long. CDR3 bases: TGTGCCAGCAGTTACGGGCGAGAGCGCTACAATGAGCAGTTCTTC. It yields the protein CASSYGRERYNEQFF.

The V call is TRBV6-2 or TRBV6-3, the J call TRBJ1-1; D remains unclear. The CDR3 covers 13 residues. Germline CDR1 reads MNHEY; CDR2 reads SVGEGT. The V end lost 3 bases, the J end lost 7 bases, and 12 bases lay between the germline ends. CDR3 protein: CASSYRDTYEAFF. In DNA, the CDR3 is TGTGCCAGCAGTTATAGGGATACCTATGAAGCTTTCTTT.

This clone was counted a few times. The chain employs TRBV28 and TRBJ2-1; 9 bases line up with TRBD2. V lost 2 bases, J lost 1 base, and 3 bases stayed unmatched. This CDR3 region has 16 residues. In germline, CDR1 is MDHEN, CDR2 SYDVKM. As DNA, the CDR3 is TGTGCCAGCAGTTTAAGCGGGAGGCGGTCCTACAATGAGCAGTTCTTC. It is translated as CASSLSGRRSYNEQFF.

The chain uses TRBV27 and TRBJ2-2; 8 bases align to TRBD2. CDR1 is MNHEY and CDR2 is SMNVEV in the germline V gene (reference sequence). This CDR3 is built from 14 residues. Trimming removed 8 bases from V and 9 bases from J; junction bases left unmatched: 11. This chain's CDR3 is CASRGGAVFRELFF. DNA for the CDR3: TGTGCCAGCCGGGGGGGTGCTGTCTTCCGGGAGCTGTTTTTT.